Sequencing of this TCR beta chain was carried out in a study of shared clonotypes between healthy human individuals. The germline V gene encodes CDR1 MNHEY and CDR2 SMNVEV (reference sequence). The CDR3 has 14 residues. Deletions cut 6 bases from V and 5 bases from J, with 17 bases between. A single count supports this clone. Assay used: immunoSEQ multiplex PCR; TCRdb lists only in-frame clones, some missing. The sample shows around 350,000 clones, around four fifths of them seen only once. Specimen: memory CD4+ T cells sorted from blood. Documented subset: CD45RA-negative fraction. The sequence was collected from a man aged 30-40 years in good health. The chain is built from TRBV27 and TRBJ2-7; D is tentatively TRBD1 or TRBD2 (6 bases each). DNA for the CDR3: TGTGCCAGCAGCCGCCGGGGGCGCGAAAACGAGCAGTACTTC. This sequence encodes CASSRRGRENEQYF.